Below, 29 T cell receptor beta chains from the same sample are listed, as sequenced in a study of brain metastases from non-small cell lung cancer. Only in-frame clones appear in the TCRdb table, and some are missing; sequencing was by immunoSEQ multiplex PCR. The sample has about 1,800 clones; around nine tenths are singletons. The sequenced sample consisted of tissue from a brain metastasis. The source is a donor aged 40 or over with non-small cell lung cancer.

The chain is built from TRBV3-1 (or the pseudogene TRBV3-2) and TRBJ1-1; D not certain. There are 14 residues in the CDR3. Germline V gene data show CDR1 as LGHDT and CDR2 as YNNKEL (reference sequence). V was clipped by 4 bases and J by 3 bases, with 12 bases between them. The CDR3 spells CASSLKVADTEAFF. CDR3 coding DNA: TGTGCCAGCAGCCTAAAGGTGGCGGACACTGAAGCTTTCTTT.

The CDR3 sequence: CASSWRSENSPLHF. The CDR3 bases are TGTGCCAGCAGCTGGCGATCAGAGAATTCACCCCTCCACTTT. The chain has TRBV7-6 and TRBJ1-6; the D is unclear. The V gene lost 4 bases and the J gene lost 7 bases, with 11 bases spanning the gap. CDR1 is SGHVS and CDR2 is FNYEAQ in the germline V gene. The CDR3 loop spans 14 amino acids.

The rearrangement links TRBV12-3 or TRBV12-4 to TRBJ1-3; D is unclear. V was shortened by 7 bases and J by 2 bases, with 6 bases between the two germline ends. The CDR3 covers 12 residues. DNA of the CDR3: TGTGCCAGCAACTCCGCTGGAAACACCATATATTTT. Its protein product is CASNSAGNTIYF.

This clone came up once. The CDR3: CASSPRDRGRDEKLFF. CDR3 coding DNA: TGTGCCAGCTCACCCCGGGACAGGGGGCGCGATGAAAAACTGTTTTTT. The chain recombines TRBV18 with TRBJ1-4, with TRBD1 identical over 12 bases. The V segment lost 3 bases and the J segment 6 bases; nucleotides outside the gene matches: 5. Germline CDR1 and CDR2: KGHSH and LQKENI. The CDR3 is made up of 16 amino acids. Together with reference TRBV18 and TRBJ1-4, the CDR3 gives the full variable domain: NAGVMQNPRHLVRRRGQEARLRCSPMKGHSHVYWYRQLPEEGLKFMVYLQKENIIDESGMPKERFSAEFPKEGPSILRIQQVVRGDSAAYFCASSPRDRGRDEKLFFGSGTQLSVL.

This rearrangement joins TRBV28 to TRBJ2-3; D gene uncertain. Germline assignment: CDR1 MDHEN and CDR2 SYDVKM. There are 12 residues in the CDR3. V was pared by 5 bases and J by 3 bases, with 6 bases between. In DNA, the CDR3 is TGTGCCAGCAGTCCCCCGACAGATACGCAGTATTTT. Its protein is CASSPPTDTQYF. The variable domain in full, completed from reference TRBV28 and TRBJ2-3, reads DVKVTQSSRYLVKRTGEKVFLECVQDMDHENMFWYRQDPGLGLRLIYFSYDVKMKEKGDIPEGYSVSREKKERFSLILESASTNQTSMYLCASSPPTDTQYFGPGTRLTVL.

The genes are TRBV2 and TRBJ1-5; D perhaps matches TRBD1 (5 bases). Trimming removed 5 bases at V and 2 bases at J, with 13 bases between. CDR1 and CDR2 from the germline V gene are SNHLY and FYNNEI. The length of the CDR3 is 15 residues. The CDR3 DNA sequence: TGTGCCAGCAGTCCCCCGGGACTTCGCAATCAGCCCCAGCATTTT. This translates into CASSPPGLRNQPQHF.

This chain joins TRBV4-1 and TRBJ2-1, with D perhaps given as TRBD1 or TRBD2 (5 bases each). Trimming pared 0 bases from V and 8 bases from J, leaving 14 bases between. This CDR3 has 15 amino acids. Per the germline V gene, CDR1 is MGHRA and CDR2 is YSYEKL. CDR3 sequence (DNA): TGCGCCAGCAGCCAAGACAGGGACGAATTTTATGAGCAGTTCTTC. Its translation: CASSQDRDEFYEQFF.

This chain connects TRBV5-1 to TRBJ2-5, with D tentatively TRBD2 (5 bases). Trimming removed 1 base at V and 4 bases at J, with 8 bases between. The CDR3 consists of 13 residues. Germline V lookup: CDR1 SGHRS, CDR2 YFSETQ. The DNA of the CDR3 is TGCGCCAGCAGCTTGCCTGAGGGAGAGACCCAGTACTTC. Translated, it gives CASSLPEGETQYF.

The gene calls are TRBV19 and TRBJ1-5, with D perhaps matching TRBD1 (6 bases). The V gene's germline CDR1 is LNHDA and CDR2 SQIVND (reference sequence). The CDR3 runs 15 residues. Trimming stripped 0 bases from V and 7 bases from J, with 13 bases between. The CDR3: CASSIDRRGWQPQHF. In nucleotides, the CDR3 is TGTGCCAGTAGTATAGATCGCAGGGGATGGCAGCCCCAGCATTTT.

This clone turned up a few times. The rearrangement uses TRBV7-3 and TRBJ2-7; perhaps TRBD2 as D (7 bases). This CDR3 is built from 17 residues. CDR1 is SGHTA and CDR2 is FQGTGA in the germline V gene. Trimming stripped 2 bases from V and 3 bases from J, with 20 bases between. The CDR3 sequence: CASSLGVLGGAHYEQYF. For the CDR3, the DNA is TGTGCCAGCAGCTTAGGGGTTTTAGGGGGGGCCCACTACGAGCAGTACTTC.

This clone was seen a few times. This chain connects TRBV27 to TRBJ1-1; D remains ambiguous. This CDR3 spans 10 amino acids. In germline, CDR1 is MNHEY, CDR2 SMNVEV (reference sequence). V was trimmed by 8 bases and J by 10 bases, leaving 11 bases between them. The DNA of the CDR3 is TGTGCCAGCGGCTCTCCGGGAGCTTTCTTT. Its protein is CASGSPGAFF.

CDR3 bases: TGTGCCAGCAGCTTGTTGGCAGGGGGTCTAACCGGGGAGCTGTTTTTT. Protein: CASSLLAGGLTGELFF. This chain joins TRBV5-6 and TRBJ2-2; 7 nucleotides agree with TRBD1. Per germline, CDR1 SGHDT and CDR2 YYEEEE. The CDR3 is 16 amino acids. Trimming took 1 base from V and 5 from J; bases not matched to a gene: 8.

The J gene is TRBJ2-5, the V gene TRBV5-1; D assignment may be TRBD1 or TRBD2 (5 bases each). The CDR3 is 13 residues long. Trimming stripped 7 bases from V and 2 bases from J, with 12 bases between. Per the germline V gene, CDR1 is SGHRS and CDR2 is YFSETQ. CDR3 sequence reads: CASYRDLQETQYF. The DNA for the CDR3 is TGCGCCAGCTACCGGGACCTACAAGAGACCCAGTACTTC.

V gene TRBV19 combines with J gene TRBJ2-3; the D gene is possibly TRBD2 (5 bases). The CDR3 consists of 13 residues. Trimming stripped 5 bases from V and 4 bases from J, with 10 bases between. The germline V gene encodes CDR1 LNHDA and CDR2 SQIVND (reference sequence). The chain's CDR3 is CASSPGIPDTQYF. CDR3 sequence (DNA): TGTGCCAGTAGTCCGGGGATCCCAGATACGCAGTATTTT.

This chain connects TRBV7-2 to TRBJ2-3; weak D call: TRBD1 (5 bases). The length of the CDR3 is 14 residues. Per germline, CDR1 SGHTA and CDR2 FQGNSA. Between the trimmed V and J ends, which lost 3 bases and 1 base, there was a span of 8 bases. This chain's CDR3 is CASSLARGTDTQYF. CDR3 nucleotide sequence: TGTGCCAGCAGCTTGGCCAGGGGCACAGATACGCAGTATTTT.

This clone was seen a single time. The rearrangement links TRBV7-2 to TRBJ1-1, with a possible D match to TRBD1 (5 bases). Trimming took 5 bases from V and 4 from J, leaving 14 bases between them. Germline assignment: CDR1 SGHTA and CDR2 FQGNSA. The CDR3 loop spans 14 amino acids. The CDR3 DNA follows: TGTGCCAGCAGCCCGGGGCGGCGGGGCACTGAAGCTTTCTTT. Amino acid sequence: CASSPGRRGTEAFF.

The genes are TRBV11-3 and TRBJ2-4, with TRBD1 as a possible D gene (6 bases). V gave up 3 bases and J gave up 8 bases, with 17 bases separating them. The CDR3 spans 15 residues. The germline V gene has CDR1 SGHNT and CDR2 YENEEA. Here the CDR3 DNA reads TGTGCCAGCAGCTTGGGGTCAGGGGAAGCGGACATTCAGTACTTC. Protein: CASSLGSGEADIQYF.

This chain uses TRBV5-8 with TRBJ1-3; tentative D call: TRBD1 (5 bases). With 4 bases removed from V and 0 bases from J, the gap between germline ends came to 11 bases. CDR1 SGHTS and CDR2 YDEGEE come from the germline V gene. The CDR3 sequence is 15 residues long. CDR3 loop: CASSPGTASGNTIYF. The CDR3 DNA sequence: TGTGCCAGCAGCCCCGGGACGGCCTCTGGAAACACCATATATTTT.

This clone was observed a single time. The junction shows a germline mismatch at one end, possibly a read error. The rearrangement links TRBV28 to TRBJ1-3, with D possibly matching TRBD1 (6 bases). Germline V gene data show CDR1 as MDHEN and CDR2 as SYDVKM. This CDR3 has 13 amino acids. The CDR3 spells CASRRGVGATVYF. DNA of the CDR3: TGTGCCAGCAGGAGGGGGGTCGGGGCCACCGTATATTTT.

The chain has TRBV12-3 or TRBV12-4 and TRBJ2-7; D ambiguous. V was shortened by 3 bases and J by 3 bases, with 6 bases between the two germline ends. This CDR3 has 12 amino acids. CDR3 coding DNA: TGTGCCAGCAGTTTTTCTATCTACGAGCAGTACTTC. This sequence encodes CASSFSIYEQYF.

The rearrangement links TRBV9 to TRBJ2-5; 9 positions match TRBD2. Germline CDR1 and CDR2: SGDLS and YYNGEE. With 6 bases clipped from V and 5 bases from J, the junction kept 5 bases outside the gene matches. This CDR3 comprises 13 residues. For the CDR3, the DNA is TGTGCCAGCAACGCGGGGGGGGACGAGACCCAGTACTTC. It encodes CASNAGGDETQYF.

This clone was seen once. This chain links TRBV30 with TRBJ1-2; TRBD1 matches 7 bases. CDR1 is GTSNPN, CDR2 SVGIG, per germline (reference sequence). This CDR3 contains 12 residues. V lost 4 bases and J lost 8; bases outside the gene matches: 7. CDR3 protein: CAWNRDSKGYTF. CDR3 bases: TGTGCCTGGAACAGGGACAGCAAGGGCTACACCTTC.

The chain combines TRBV20-1 with TRBJ1-5; 7 bases align to TRBD1. This CDR3 has 14 amino acids. V was pared by 3 bases and J by 6 bases, with 8 bases of the junction left unmatched. Germline-derived CDR1 and CDR2 are DFQATT and SNEGSKA (reference sequence). The CDR3 nucleotides are TGCAGTGCTAGTACAGGGGTGTTGTTTCAGCCCCAGCATTTT. Its translation: CSASTGVLFQPQHF.

The rearrangement links TRBV6-5 to TRBJ1-3, with D hard to call. Germline V lookup: CDR1 MNHEY, CDR2 SVGAGI. The CDR3 covers 10 residues. V lost 8 bases, J lost 8 bases, and 7 bases lay in between. CDR3 residues: CASRWDTIYF. CDR3 nucleotides: TGTGCCAGCCGGTGGGACACCATATATTTT.

The chain has TRBV27 and TRBJ1-2, with D possibly TRBD1 on 5 matching bases. Trimming took 0 bases from V and 4 from J, leaving 12 bases between them. Germline V gives CDR1 MNHEY, CDR2 SMNVEV (reference sequence). The CDR3 extends over 15 amino acids. CDR3 sequence: CASSLSRPQGYGYTF. DNA for the CDR3: TGTGCCAGCAGTTTATCGAGACCCCAGGGCTATGGCTACACCTTC.

J is TRBJ2-2 and V is TRBV19, with a weak D call TRBD2 (7 bases). Germline CDR1 LNHDA, CDR2 SQIVND (reference sequence). Deletions cut 5 bases from V and 1 base from J, with 11 bases between. The CDR3 spans 15 residues. The CDR3 DNA follows: TGTGCCAGTAGTCGAAGGGGGGGGAACACCGGGGAGCTGTTTTTT. It is translated as CASSRRGGNTGELFF.

V usage is TRBV5-5 and J usage is TRBJ2-7, with a weak D call TRBD1 (5 bases). V lost 1 base and J 5 bases, leaving 13 bases between the germline ends. The CDR3 covers 14 residues. Per germline, CDR1 SGHKS and CDR2 YYEKEE (reference sequence). Written as DNA, the CDR3 is TGTGCCAGCAGCTTGTGGGGCTCTCTCGACGAGCAGTACTTC. This gives the protein CASSLWGSLDEQYF.

The chain links TRBV13 to TRBJ2-1, with D uncertain. CDR3 length: 16 residues. Trimming took off 5 bases at V and 0 bases at J, with 14 bases between the two ends. Germline loops: CDR1 PRHDT, CDR2 FYEKMQ (reference sequence). CDR3 sequence: CASSHPTSRSYNEQFF. CDR3 DNA sequence: TGTGCCAGCAGCCATCCAACCTCCCGCTCCTACAATGAGCAGTTCTTC.

The chain uses TRBV3-1 (or the pseudogene TRBV3-2) and TRBJ2-3; D is uncertain. Germline-derived CDR1 and CDR2 are LGHDT and YNNKEL (reference sequence). Trimming removed 3 bases from V and 5 bases from J, with 9 bases in between. This CDR3 has 13 residues. CDR3 DNA sequence: TGTGCCAGCAGCCATACTCTGTTAGATACGCAGTATTTT. This encodes CASSHTLLDTQYF.